These 2 T cell receptor beta chains came from one sample sequenced in a study of Graves' ophthalmopathy and Graves' hyperthyroidism. Scientists amplified the TCR beta CDR3 regions from RNA transcripts. The first-round RT-PCR employed HTBI primers together with the Qiagen OneStep RT-PCR kit. A multiplex PCR was then performed as the second round. TCRdb passed the multiplex PCR reads through MiXCR, listing each CDR3 protein once. The table includes hundreds of thousands of distinct CDR3 sequences, around a fifth detected once. Material: peripheral blood. The receptor source for this set is a woman between 18 and 29 years old with stable Graves' hyperthyroidism.

In this sample, this clonotype turned up a few times. J is TRBJ1-1 and V is TRBV12-3 or TRBV12-4; tentatively, D is TRBD1 (5 bases). The ends were cut back, 3 bases at V and 5 bases at J, with 7 bases in the middle. CDR3 size: 12 residues. The CDR3, as DNA: TGTGCCAGCAGTTTGGACATGACTGAAGCTTTCTTT. Translation gives CASSLDMTEAFF.

This clonotype was seen ten or more times. V usage is TRBV20-1 and J usage is TRBJ1-5; unclear D gene. Trimming removed 0 bases at V and 0 bases at J, with 12 bases between. Germline V gives CDR1 DFQATT, CDR2 SNEGSKA (reference sequence). The CDR3 length is 16 residues. CDR3 sequence reads: CSARDRGPYSNQPQHF. DNA for the CDR3: TGCAGTGCTAGAGATCGTGGGCCTTATAGCAATCAGCCCCAGCATTTT.